This is a list of T cell receptor beta chains from one sample in a study of T cell changes during pregnancy in multiple sclerosis. The method was immunoSEQ multiplex PCR; TCRdb's version includes in-frame clones alone and lacks a portion of them. Of 80,000 or so clones listed, 92% were seen once; the top ten hold around 1.4%. The sample consisted of peripheral blood, taken before pregnancy. The receptor source for this set is a female donor with multiple sclerosis, enrolled in a pregnancy study. CDR3s include the opening cysteine and the closing phenylalanine or tryptophan. A D gene is named only where the DNA matches it firmly. The size of a clone is reported for some rows only, either as once, few or many, or as a class for expanded clones.

d_gene,abundance,len,j_gene,v_gene,CDR3aa,CDR3nt
NA,NA,13,TRBJ2-7,TRBV6-1,CASSESLGYEQYF,TGTGCCAGCAGTGAATCGCTAGGTTACGAGCAGTACTTC
NA,NA,13,TRBJ1-1,TRBV6-6,CASSPGRNTEAFF,TGTGCCAGCAGCCCTGGTAGGAACACTGAAGCTTTCTTT
NA,NA,15,TRBJ1-5,TRBV27,CASRSGFYSNQPQHF,TGTGCCAGCAGGTCAGGGTTTTATAGCAATCAGCCCCAGCATTTT
NA,few,14,TRBJ1-6,TRBV5-6,CASSLGGLLRSLHF,TGTGCCAGCAGCTTGGGCGGGTTATTGCGGTCCCTCCACTTT
TRBD1,NA,13,TRBJ2-5,TRBV11-3,CASSPGGQETQYF,TGTGCCAGCAGCCCAGGGGGCCAAGAGACCCAGTACTTC
NA,NA,17,TRBJ1-6,TRBV5-1,CASRGQGGWGPNSPLHF,TGCGCCAGCAGGGGACAAGGTGGGTGGGGGCCAAATTCACCCCTCCACTTT
NA,NA,15,TRBJ1-5,TRBV28,CASFGQLGAAQPQHF,TGTGCCAGCTTCGGCCAGTTGGGGGCGGCTCAGCCCCAGCATTTT
TRBD2,NA,17,TRBJ2-3,TRBV7-8,CASSLAITSGGADTQYF,TGTGCCAGCAGCTTAGCGATCACTAGCGGGGGTGCAGATACGCAGTATTTT
TRBD1,NA,15,TRBJ2-7,TRBV19,CASSPPPGQGYEQYF,TGTGCCAGTAGCCCACCCCCTGGACAGGGCTACGAGCAGTACTTC
TRBD1,once,19,TRBJ1-2,TRBV7-8,CASSPKPPGQGTPFGGYTF,TGTGCCAGCAGCCCGAAACCCCCGGGACAGGGAACCCCGTTCGGGGGCTACACCTTC
NA,NA,16,TRBJ1-5,TRBV27,CASSPGQIYSNQPQHF,TGTGCCAGCAGTCCCGGACAGATTTATAGCAATCAGCCCCAGCATTTT
NA,NA,14,TRBJ2-1,TRBV2,CASSAAGLNNEQFF,TGTGCCAGCAGTGCGGCGGGCCTAAACAATGAGCAGTTCTTC
TRBD1,NA,14,TRBJ1-1,TRBV7-9,CASTSTGAITEAFF,TGTGCCAGCACCTCGACAGGGGCAATTACTGAAGCTTTCTTT
NA,NA,14,TRBJ1-2,TRBV27,CASSSSNWAYGYTF,TGTGCCAGCAGCTCATCCAACTGGGCCTATGGCTACACCTTC
TRBD1,NA,13,TRBJ1-6,TRBV27,CASRDSHNSPLHF,TGTGCCAGCCGGGACAGCCATAATTCACCCCTCCACTTT
NA,NA,12,TRBJ2-7,TRBV18,CASSPRAYEQYF,TGTGCCAGCTCCCCCAGGGCCTACGAGCAGTACTTC
NA,NA,14,TRBJ1-3,TRBV11-2,CASSLNRAGNTIYF,TGTGCCAGCAGCTTGAACAGGGCTGGAAACACCATATATTTT
TRBD1,NA,18,TRBJ2-7,TRBV5-4,CASSPDKGAPSLLRAEYF,TGTGCCAGCAGCCCGGACAAGGGGGCCCCCTCCCTTCTACGAGCCGAGTACTTC
TRBD1,NA,13,TRBJ1-6,TRBV5-5,CASSWDSSSPLHF,TGTGCCAGCAGCTGGGACAGTTCCTCACCCCTCCACTTT
NA,NA,15,TRBJ2-5,TRBV6-6,CASSPVVAYQETQYF,TGTGCCAGCAGTCCAGTGGTCGCCTACCAAGAGACCCAGTACTTC
NA,NA,13,TRBJ2-7,TRBV15,CATSRSRSDEQYF,TGTGCCACCAGCAGGTCACGGTCCGACGAGCAGTACTTC